The 17 T cell receptor beta chains given below trace back to one sample, sequenced in a study of cytomegalovirus exposure and HLA in healthy donors. The data were produced by immunoSEQ multiplex PCR, yet TCRdb's version contains in-frame clones alone and is incomplete. The sample records 120,000 or so clones, more than 70% being singletons. Sequencing was carried out using PBMCs. The source is a man younger than 30 in good health and CMV-seronegative.

This chain links TRBV9 with TRBJ2-1; the match to TRBD1 covers 9 bases. V lost 4 bases to trimming and J lost 1 base; unmatched junction nucleotides: 3. CDR1 and CDR2 (germline): SGDLS, YYNGEE. The CDR3 loop spans 15 amino acids. The CDR3 nucleotides read TGTGCCAGCAGCCTCGGGACAGGGTCCTACAATGAGCAGTTCTTC. Its protein is CASSLGTGSYNEQFF.

The rearrangement joins TRBV18 to TRBJ1-2; tentative D call: TRBD1 (6 bases). The CDR3 runs 14 residues. Trimming removed 0 bases from V and 8 bases from J, with 13 bases in between. In germline, CDR1 is KGHSH, CDR2 LQKENI. CDR3 sequence (DNA): TGTGCCAGCTCACCACCGTTAGGGGGATCCGGCTACACCTTC. Protein product: CASSPPLGGSGYTF.

CDR3 amino acids: CASSSGTSGNYEQYF. The CDR3 DNA is TGTGCCAGCAGTTCCGGGACTAGCGGAAACTACGAGCAGTACTTC. This chain uses TRBV5-6 with TRBJ2-7; 11 bases match TRBD2. V gave up 5 bases and J gave up 3 bases; unmatched junction bases: 7. Germline V gene lookup returns CDR1 SGHDT and CDR2 YYEEEE. The CDR3 is 15 residues long.

This clone was detected only once. The chain is built from TRBV5-1 and TRBJ1-4, with 7 nucleotides matching TRBD1. The CDR3 is 16 residues long. V lost 6 bases to trimming and J lost 0 bases; unmatched junction nucleotides: 8. Germline CDR1 reads SGHRS; CDR2 reads YFSETQ. The CDR3 nucleotides are TGCGCCAGCAAAAAGACAGGGACCGCAACTAATGAAAAACTGTTTTTT. Its protein product is CASKKTGTATNEKLFF.

The chain is built from TRBV15 and TRBJ1-5, with D possibly matching TRBD1 (5 bases). Trimming left V 0 bases short and J 3 bases short, with 12 bases between. Germline loops: CDR1 LNHNV, CDR2 YYDKDF (reference sequence). The CDR3 totals 16 residues. CDR3 sequence: CATSRDRAGSNQPQHF. CDR3 bases: TGTGCCACCAGCAGAGATCGGGCAGGGTCCAATCAGCCCCAGCATTTT.

The chain recombines TRBV18 with TRBJ2-3; the D gene is possibly TRBD1 (5 bases). This CDR3 spans 15 amino acids. Looked up from germline, CDR1 is KGHSH and CDR2 is LQKENI. V was trimmed by 8 bases and J by 1 base, leaving 16 bases between them. The CDR3 spells CASQGQGTGTDTQYF. The CDR3 DNA sequence: TGTGCCAGCCAAGGCCAGGGAACAGGCACAGATACGCAGTATTTT.

As regards this clone: At the DNA level, this CDR3 is encoded by other sequences in the same sample as well. This chain links TRBV2 with TRBJ1-5; a weak D match, TRBD1 (6 bases). The ends were cut back, 1 base at V and 4 bases at J, with 8 bases in the middle. Germline V gene data show CDR1 as SNHLY and CDR2 as FYNNEI. The CDR3 totals 14 residues. The CDR3 spells CASSEEGGNQPQHF. The DNA for the CDR3 is TGTGCCAGCAGTGAAGAGGGGGGGAATCAGCCCCAGCATTTT.

This clone was seen at least ten times. This chain joins TRBV10-3 and TRBJ2-5; 10 bases line up with TRBD1. This CDR3 has 15 residues. J lost 0 bases, V lost 4 bases, and 2 bases had no gene match. Germline CDR1 reads ENHRY; CDR2 reads SYGVKD. This chain's CDR3 is CAISAGTGDQETQYF. DNA of the CDR3: TGTGCCATCAGTGCCGGGACAGGGGACCAAGAGACCCAGTACTTC.

The rearrangement uses TRBV29-1 and TRBJ2-1, with D perhaps matching TRBD1 (6 bases). The germline V gene has CDR1 SQVTM and CDR2 ANQGSEA. This CDR3 region has 15 residues. Trimming pared 0 bases from V and 7 bases from J, leaving 16 bases between. The CDR3 here is CSVEDPTAGENEQFF. The CDR3 DNA reads TGCAGCGTTGAAGATCCCACGGCAGGGGAAAATGAGCAGTTCTTC.

This clone has just one count. The chain employs TRBV4-1 and TRBJ2-1, with TRBD2 identical over 7 bases. Germline V CDR1 and CDR2: MGHRA, YSYEKL. J lost 0 bases, V lost 4 bases, and 6 bases had no gene match. This CDR3 contains 16 residues. CDR3 DNA: TGCGCCAGCAGCCCGCGGCTAGCGGACTCCTACAATGAGCAGTTCTTC. This translates into CASSPRLADSYNEQFF.

The V and J genes are TRBV5-1 and TRBJ1-1; D uncertain. The germline gives CDR1 SGHRS, CDR2 YFSETQ. The CDR3 has 15 residues. V shed 4 bases and J shed 1 base, with 14 bases lying between them. The CDR3 DNA is TGCGCCAGCAGCCCCGGCTCTGGGCAGAACACTGAAGCTTTCTTT. Encoded protein: CASSPGSGQNTEAFF.

The chain employs TRBV6-1 and TRBJ2-7; D is unresolved. Germline V gene lookup returns CDR1 MNHNS and CDR2 SASEGT. The ends were cut back, 2 bases at V and 6 bases at J, with 5 bases in the middle. CDR3 length: 11 amino acids. CDR3 loop: CASSESFEQYF. For the CDR3, the DNA is TGTGCCAGCAGTGAATCATTCGAGCAGTACTTC.

The rearrangement links TRBV11-2 to TRBJ2-1; possible D gene TRBD2, 6 bases. Germline-derived CDR1 and CDR2 are SGHAT and FQNNGV. The ends were cut back, 3 bases at V and 4 bases at J, with 13 bases in the middle. The CDR3 has 15 residues. CDR3 coding DNA: TGTGCCAGCAGCTTCGTGAAGGGAGGTTACAATGAGCAGTTCTTC. Protein product: CASSFVKGGYNEQFF.

This chain uses TRBV6-1 with TRBJ2-7; 14 bases agree with TRBD2. The junction had 4 bases not matched to a gene; V was cut back by 3 bases and J by 3 bases. Germline V gene sequence: CDR1 MNHNS, CDR2 SASEGT. This CDR3 region has 16 residues. The CDR3 DNA follows: TGTGCCAGCAGTGACACCGGGACTAGCGGGGGCTACGAGCAGTACTTC. As protein: CASSDTGTSGGYEQYF.

The rearrangement joins TRBV27 to TRBJ1-2; 7 positions match TRBD1. The germline CDR1 and CDR2 sequences are MNHEY and SMNVEV (reference sequence). Losses at the gene ends were 2 bases for V and 3 bases for J; bases not matched to a gene: 9. The CDR3 consists of 16 residues. In DNA, the CDR3 is TGTGCCAGCAGTTTAGGTCAAACAGGGGAGCACTATGGCTACACCTTC. Amino acid sequence: CASSLGQTGEHYGYTF.

The chain uses TRBV6-1 and TRBJ2-3, with 12 bases fitting TRBD2. The germline gives CDR1 MNHNS, CDR2 SASEGT. With V trimmed by 4 bases and J by 3 bases, 5 bases remained unmatched. There are 16 residues in the CDR3. The CDR3 protein is CASSVASGRVTDTQYF. The CDR3 region has the DNA TGTGCCAGCAGTGTGGCTAGCGGGAGGGTTACAGATACGCAGTATTTT.

The V and J genes are TRBV19 and TRBJ1-5, with 8 bases identical to TRBD1. Per germline, CDR1 LNHDA and CDR2 SQIVND (reference sequence). CDR3 length: 13 amino acids. V lost 5 bases to trimming and J lost 5 bases; unmatched junction nucleotides: 2. CDR3 in amino acids: CASSGQGHQPQHF. CDR3 bases: TGTGCCAGTAGTGGACAGGGTCATCAGCCCCAGCATTTT.